These T cell receptor beta chains were read from a single sample in a study of blood T cell repertoires in COVID-19. The method was immunoSEQ multiplex PCR; TCRdb's version includes in-frame clones alone and lacks a portion of them. The sample holds about 150,000 clones, about 80% seen once. Sequenced sample: peripheral blood. Every receptor here comes from a woman aged 55-70 years with COVID-19, enrolled during active disease. The CDR3 runs from the conserved cysteine through the conserved F or W. D genes are given only for firm matches. Clone size is given for some rows only: seen once, a few or many times, or a class if the clone is expanded.

J gene,V gene,clone size,D gene,CDR3 protein,CDR3 DNA
TRBJ1-5,TRBV10-2,.,.,CASSAPLRNQPQHF,TGCGCCAGCAGTGCCCCACTAAGGAATCAGCCCCAGCATTTT
TRBJ2-1,TRBV27,.,TRBD2,CASSPAGLAVLNEQFF,TGTGCCAGCAGTCCGGCGGGGCTAGCGGTCCTCAATGAGCAGTTCTTC
TRBJ1-1,TRBV6-2/TRBV6-3,once,.,CASSYIGGEAFF,TGTGCCAGCAGTTACATCGGCGGTGAAGCTTTCTTT
TRBJ2-1,TRBV10-3,.,TRBD1,CAINRDRGNEQFF,TGTGCCATCAACCGGGACAGGGGCAATGAGCAGTTCTTC
TRBJ1-6,TRBV19,few,.,CASSNRVNSYNSPLHF,TGTGCCAGTAGTAACAGGGTTAACTCCTATAATTCACCCCTCCACTTT
TRBJ2-3,TRBV7-9,few,.,CASSHRPAGATDTQYF,TGTGCCAGCAGCCACCGGCCGGCGGGGGCCACAGATACGCAGTATTTT
TRBJ1-3,TRBV7-2,.,.,CASSPSPRLSGNTIYF,TGTGCCAGCAGCCCCTCCCCGCGCCTCTCTGGAAACACCATATATTTT
TRBJ1-4,TRBV2,.,.,CASKSPGTGNEKLFF,TGTGCCAGTAAGAGTCCGGGAACAGGGAATGAAAAACTGTTTTTT
TRBJ1-1,TRBV28,few,TRBD1,CASSSRLTRDSGRNTEAFF,TGTGCCAGCAGTTCCCGTTTAACCCGGGACAGCGGGCGAAACACTGAAGCTTTCTTT
TRBJ2-1,TRBV20-1,.,TRBD1,CSASRQGPWYEQFF,TGCAGTGCTAGTAGACAGGGACCGTGGTATGAGCAGTTCTTC
TRBJ2-3,TRBV2,.,.,CASTLEPTSTDTQYF,TGTGCCAGCACCCTGGAGCCCACTAGCACAGATACGCAGTATTTT
TRBJ2-5,TRBV2,.,.,CASKQTNTQETQYF,TGTGCCAGCAAACAGACTAACACCCAAGAGACCCAGTACTTC
TRBJ2-2,TRBV19,.,.,CASSIQRNTGELFF,TGTGCCAGTAGTATCCAGCGGAACACCGGGGAGCTGTTTTTT
TRBJ1-5,TRBV19,few,.,CASSARQGNQPQHF,TGTGCCAGTAGTGCTCGACAGGGCAATCAGCCCCAGCATTTT
TRBJ2-3,TRBV3-1/TRBV3-2,.,.,CASSRYRAGSTDTQYF,TGTGCCAGCAGCCGCTACCGGGCGGGAAGCACAGATACGCAGTATTTT
TRBJ1-1,TRBV5-1,.,TRBD1,CASGHRGMNTEAFF,TGCGCCAGCGGCCACAGGGGGATGAACACTGAAGCTTTCTTT
TRBJ1-1,TRBV19,.,TRBD1,CASSTRDRGLVNTEAFF,TGTGCCAGTAGTACGCGGGACAGGGGGCTGGTGAACACTGAAGCTTTCTTT
TRBJ1-5,TRBV28,.,.,CASRSGPGTRSNQPQHF,TGTGCCAGCAGATCGGGACCAGGGACAAGGAGCAATCAGCCCCAGCATTTT
TRBJ2-1,TRBV5-1,.,.,CASSLLYNEQFF,TGCGCCAGCAGCTTATTATACAATGAGCAGTTCTTC
TRBJ1-5,TRBV19,.,TRBD1,CASSPRTGGMGQPQHF,TGTGCCAGTAGTCCCCGGACAGGGGGCATGGGTCAGCCCCAGCATTTT
TRBJ2-3,TRBV4-1,.,.,CASSRALTDTQYF,TGCGCCAGCAGCCGGGCGCTCACTGATACGCAGTATTTT
TRBJ1-2,TRBV3-1/TRBV3-2,.,TRBD1,CASSQDPGQGGGYTF,TGTGCCAGCAGCCAAGATCCGGGACAGGGTGGCGGCTACACCTTC
TRBJ2-1,TRBV6-5,few,.,CASSYLAGLYSQQFF,TGTGCCAGCAGTTACTTAGCAGGGCTTTACAGTCAGCAGTTCTTC
TRBJ1-1,TRBV6-4,.,.,CASSAGAHTEAFF,TGTGCCAGCAGTGCGGGAGCCCACACTGAAGCTTTCTTT